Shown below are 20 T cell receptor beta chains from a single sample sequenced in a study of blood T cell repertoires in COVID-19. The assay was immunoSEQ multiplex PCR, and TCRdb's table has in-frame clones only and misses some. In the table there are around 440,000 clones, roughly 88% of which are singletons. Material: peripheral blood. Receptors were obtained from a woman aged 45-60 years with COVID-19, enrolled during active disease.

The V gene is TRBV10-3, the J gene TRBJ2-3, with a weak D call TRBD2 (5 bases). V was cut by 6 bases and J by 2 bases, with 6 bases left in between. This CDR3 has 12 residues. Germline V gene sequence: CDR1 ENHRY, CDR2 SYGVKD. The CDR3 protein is CAIRTITDTQYF. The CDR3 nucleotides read TGTGCCATCAGGACTATCACAGATACGCAGTATTTT.

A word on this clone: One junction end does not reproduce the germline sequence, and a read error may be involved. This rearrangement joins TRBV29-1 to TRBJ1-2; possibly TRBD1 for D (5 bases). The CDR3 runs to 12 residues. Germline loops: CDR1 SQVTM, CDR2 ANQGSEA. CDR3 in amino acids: CTSGEWEEGYTF. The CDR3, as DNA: TGTACCTCGGGGGAATGGGAGGAGGGCTACACCTTC.

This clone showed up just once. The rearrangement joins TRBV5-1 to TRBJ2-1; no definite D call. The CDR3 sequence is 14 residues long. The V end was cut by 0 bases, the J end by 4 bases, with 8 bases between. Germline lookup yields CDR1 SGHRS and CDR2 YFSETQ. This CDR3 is CASSLEQLYNEQFF. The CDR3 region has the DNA TGCGCCAGCAGCTTGGAACAGCTTTACAATGAGCAGTTCTTC. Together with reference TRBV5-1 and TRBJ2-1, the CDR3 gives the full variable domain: KAGVTQTPRYLIKTRGQQVTLSCSPISGHRSVSWYQQTPGQGLQFLFEYFSETQRNKGNFPGRFSGRQFSNSRSEMNVSTLELGDSALYLCASSLEQLYNEQFFGPGTRLTVL.

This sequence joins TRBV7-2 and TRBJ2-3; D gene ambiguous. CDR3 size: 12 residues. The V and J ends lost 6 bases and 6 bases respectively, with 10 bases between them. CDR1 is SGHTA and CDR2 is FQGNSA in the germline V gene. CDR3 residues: CASSSSSDTQYF. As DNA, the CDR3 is TGTGCCAGCAGTTCGAGCTCCGATACGCAGTATTTT.

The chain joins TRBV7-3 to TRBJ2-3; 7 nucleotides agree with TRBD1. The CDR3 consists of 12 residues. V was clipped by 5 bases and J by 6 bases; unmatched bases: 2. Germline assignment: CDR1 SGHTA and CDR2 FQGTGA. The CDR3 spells CASSAQGDTQYF. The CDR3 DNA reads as TGTGCCAGCAGCGCACAGGGGGATACGCAGTATTTT.

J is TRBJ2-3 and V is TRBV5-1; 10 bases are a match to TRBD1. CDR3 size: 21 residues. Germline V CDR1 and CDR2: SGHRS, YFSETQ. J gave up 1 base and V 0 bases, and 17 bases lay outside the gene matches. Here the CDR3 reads CASSLARGRQGAPVGTDTQYF. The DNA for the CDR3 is TGCGCCAGCAGCTTGGCCAGAGGTAGACAGGGGGCCCCGGTGGGCACAGATACGCAGTATTTT.

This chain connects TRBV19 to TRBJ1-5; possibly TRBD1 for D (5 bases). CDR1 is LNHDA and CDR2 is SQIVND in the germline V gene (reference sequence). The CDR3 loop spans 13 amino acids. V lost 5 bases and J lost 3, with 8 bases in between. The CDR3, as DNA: TGTGCCAGTAGTTCCAGGGTCAATCAGCCCCAGCATTTT. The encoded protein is CASSSRVNQPQHF.

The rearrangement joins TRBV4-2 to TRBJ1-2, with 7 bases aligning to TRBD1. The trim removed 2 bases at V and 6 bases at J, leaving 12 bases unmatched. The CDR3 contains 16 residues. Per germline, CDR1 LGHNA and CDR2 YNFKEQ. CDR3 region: CASSQKGQSQVHGYTF. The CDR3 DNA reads TGTGCCAGCAGCCAAAAGGGACAGAGCCAGGTGCATGGCTACACCTTC.

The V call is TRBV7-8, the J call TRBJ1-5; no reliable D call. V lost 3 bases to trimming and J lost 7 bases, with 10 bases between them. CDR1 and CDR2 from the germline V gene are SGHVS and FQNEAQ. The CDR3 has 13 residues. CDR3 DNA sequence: TGTGCCAGCAGCTTGGGGAGGCCCCAGCCCCAGCATTTT. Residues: CASSLGRPQPQHF.

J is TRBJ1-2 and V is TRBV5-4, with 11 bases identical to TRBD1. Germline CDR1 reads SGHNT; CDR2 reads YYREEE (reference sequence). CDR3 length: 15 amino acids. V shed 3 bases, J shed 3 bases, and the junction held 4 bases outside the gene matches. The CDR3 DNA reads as TGTGCCAGCAGCTCTCGGACAGGGGGCCACTATGGCTACACCTTC. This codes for CASSSRTGGHYGYTF.

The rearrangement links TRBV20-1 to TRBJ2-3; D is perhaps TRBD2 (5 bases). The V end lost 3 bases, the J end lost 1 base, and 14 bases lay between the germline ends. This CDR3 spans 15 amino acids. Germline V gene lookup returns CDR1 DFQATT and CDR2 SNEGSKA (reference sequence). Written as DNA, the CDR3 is TGCAGTGCTAGTATATGGGCGGAGGGCACAGATACGCAGTATTTT. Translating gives CSASIWAEGTDTQYF.

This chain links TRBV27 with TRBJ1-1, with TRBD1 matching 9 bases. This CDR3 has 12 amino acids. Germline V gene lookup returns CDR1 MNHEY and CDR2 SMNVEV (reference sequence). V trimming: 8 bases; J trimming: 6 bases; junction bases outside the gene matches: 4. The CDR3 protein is CASRDRGSEAFF. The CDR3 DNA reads TGTGCCAGCCGCGACAGGGGGTCTGAAGCTTTCTTT.

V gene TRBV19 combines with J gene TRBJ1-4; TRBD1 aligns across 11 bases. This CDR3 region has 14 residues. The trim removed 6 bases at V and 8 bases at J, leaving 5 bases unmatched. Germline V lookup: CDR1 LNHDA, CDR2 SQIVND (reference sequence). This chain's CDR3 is CASSLGQGEEKLFF. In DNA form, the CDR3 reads TGTGCCAGTAGCCTGGGACAGGGGGAAGAAAAACTGTTTTTT.

CDR3 amino acids: CASSIPRVNTEAFF. The DNA for the CDR3 is TGTGCCAGTAGTATACCCAGGGTGAACACTGAAGCTTTCTTT. The V and J genes are TRBV19 and TRBJ1-1; a weak D match, TRBD1 (5 bases). Per the germline V gene, CDR1 is LNHDA and CDR2 is SQIVND (reference sequence). Deletions cut 2 bases from V and 0 bases from J, with 7 bases between. This CDR3 region has 14 residues.

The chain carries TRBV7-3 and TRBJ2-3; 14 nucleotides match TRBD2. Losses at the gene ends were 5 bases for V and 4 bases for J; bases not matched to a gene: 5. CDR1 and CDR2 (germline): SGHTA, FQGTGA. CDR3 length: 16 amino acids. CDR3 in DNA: TGTGCCAGCAGCAAGACTAGCGGGGGGGCCTCAGATACGCAGTATTTT. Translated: CASSKTSGGASDTQYF.

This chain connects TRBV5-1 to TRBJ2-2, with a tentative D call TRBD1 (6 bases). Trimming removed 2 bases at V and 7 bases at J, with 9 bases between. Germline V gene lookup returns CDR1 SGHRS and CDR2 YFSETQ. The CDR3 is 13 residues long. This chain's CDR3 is CASSLPTGGELFF. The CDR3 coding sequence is TGCGCCAGCAGCTTACCGACAGGCGGGGAGCTGTTTTTT.

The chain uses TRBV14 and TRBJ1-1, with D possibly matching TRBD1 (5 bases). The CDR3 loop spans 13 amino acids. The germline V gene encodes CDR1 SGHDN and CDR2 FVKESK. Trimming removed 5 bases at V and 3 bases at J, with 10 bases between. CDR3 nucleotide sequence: TGTGCCAGCAGCACGACAGCAGACACTGAAGCTTTCTTT. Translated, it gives CASSTTADTEAFF.

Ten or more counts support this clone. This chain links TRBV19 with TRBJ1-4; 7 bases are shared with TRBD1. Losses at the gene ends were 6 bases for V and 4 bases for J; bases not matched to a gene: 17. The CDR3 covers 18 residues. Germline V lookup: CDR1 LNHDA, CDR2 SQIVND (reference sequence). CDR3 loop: CASSPFASGQVYNEKLFF. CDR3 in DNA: TGTGCCAGTAGCCCCTTTGCGTCAGGACAGGTTTATAATGAAAAACTGTTTTTT.

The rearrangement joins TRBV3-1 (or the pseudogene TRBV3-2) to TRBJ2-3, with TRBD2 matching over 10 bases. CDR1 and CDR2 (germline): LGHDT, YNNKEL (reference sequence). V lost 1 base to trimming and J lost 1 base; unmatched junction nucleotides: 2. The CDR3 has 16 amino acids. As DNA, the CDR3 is TGTGCCAGCAGCCAAGGGACTAGCGGACGCACAGATACGCAGTATTTT. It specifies CASSQGTSGRTDTQYF.

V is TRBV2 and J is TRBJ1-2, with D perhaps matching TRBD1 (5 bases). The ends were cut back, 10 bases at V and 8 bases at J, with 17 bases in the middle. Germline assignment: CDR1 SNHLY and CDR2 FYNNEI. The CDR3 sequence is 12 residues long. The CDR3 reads CATRVRKRGYTF. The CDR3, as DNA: TGTGCCACCAGGGTGCGTAAGAGGGGCTACACCTTC.